This TCR beta chain was retrieved from a study of blood T cell repertoires in COVID-19. Produced via immunoSEQ multiplex PCR; TCRdb's table is partial and in-frame only. In the table there are over 200,000 clones, approximately 83% of which are singletons. Germline V gene data show CDR1 as MDHEN and CDR2 as SYDVKM. The CDR3 sequence is 16 residues long. V dropped 1 base and J dropped 4; count of bases not matched to a gene: 10. The recovered donors of Cohort 3 showed two negative PCRs, clearance, or symptom resolution. The gene calls are TRBV28 and TRBJ2-7; 7 bases fit TRBD2. The sequenced material came from PBMCs or T cells enriched from blood (not recorded which). This clonotype originated in a woman in her forties or fifties who had recovered from COVID-19. The CDR3 nucleotides read TGTGCCAGCAGTTTATTATTAAGGGGAGGGAAATACGAGCAGTACTTC. It encodes CASSLLLRGGKYEQYF.